This is a list of T cell receptor beta chains from one sample in a study of identical twins. TCRdb ran MiXCR on the 5' RACE reads and lists one entry per CDR3 protein. This table has around 680,000 distinct CDR3 sequences, 8.6% appearing once. Another study also made use of these data, one on yellow fever vaccine responses in identical twins.

The source material was PBMCs. The receptors originated from a woman aged 18 to 35 in good health. Both conserved end residues are part of each CDR3. The order of the fields is CDR3 length, D gene, clone size, V gene, J gene, CDR3 protein, CDR3 DNA. A D gene is named only where the DNA matches it firmly. For some rows the clone size is stated as once, few or many, or as a class when expanded; others skip it.

>11|TRBD2|few|TRBV6-2/TRBV6-3|TRBJ2-3
CAAGETDTQYF
TGTGCCGCGGGGGAGACAGATACGCAGTATTTT
>18|TRBD2|many|TRBV7-3|TRBJ2-2
CASSLNPVQRGLTGELFF
TGTGCCAGCAGCTTAAACCCCGTACAGCGGGGGCTCACCGGGGAGCTGTTTTTT
>15|-|many|TRBV4-3|TRBJ2-3
CASSRDSSSTDTQYF
TGCGCCAGCAGCCGCGACAGTTCTAGCACAGATACGCAGTATTTT
>15|-|many|TRBV7-2|TRBJ2-1
CASSSGRISYNEQFF
TGTGCCAGCAGCTCGGGGCGGATCTCCTACAATGAGCAGTTCTTC
>17|-|-|TRBV20-1|TRBJ1-3
CSAAPYNRAPTGNTIYF
TGCAGTGCTGCCCCCTATAACCGCGCTCCAACCGGAAACACCATATATTTT
>15|-|few|TRBV12-3/TRBV12-4|TRBJ2-3
CASSQSGTITDTQYF
TGTGCCAGCAGTCAGTCTGGGACAATCACAGATACGCAGTATTTT
>16|-|few|TRBV4-3|TRBJ2-7
CASSQELSPSSYEQYF
TGCGCCAGCAGCCAAGAGCTCTCACCGAGCTCCTACGAGCAGTACTTC
>15|-|-|TRBV4-3|TRBJ2-4
CASSQDYPGGNIQYF
TGCGCCAGCAGCCAAGATTACCCCGGCGGAAACATTCAGTACTTC
>14|-|-|TRBV7-9|TRBJ2-5
CASPSGVDPETQYF
TGTGCCAGCCCCTCAGGGGTGGATCCGGAGACCCAGTACTTC
>15|TRBD1|-|TRBV27|TRBJ1-2
CASAPGTGVTYGYTF
TGTGCCAGCGCCCCCGGGACAGGAGTTACCTATGGCTACACCTTC
>16|-|many|TRBV5-1|TRBJ1-6
CASSPDKVRDNSPLHF
TGCGCCAGCAGCCCTGACAAGGTCAGGGATAATTCACCCCTCCACTTT
>15|TRBD2|many|TRBV29-1|TRBJ2-3
CSVAGASGGTDTQYF
TGCAGCGTTGCTGGGGCTAGCGGAGGAACAGATACGCAGTATTTT
>14|-|-|TRBV7-3|TRBJ2-4
CASSSTAASDIQYF
TGTGCCAGCAGCTCAACTGCCGCGTCAGACATTCAGTACTTC
>15|TRBD1|few|TRBV20-1|TRBJ1-5
CSASALGQGDQPQHF
TGCAGTGCTAGCGCGTTGGGACAGGGGGATCAGCCCCAGCATTTT
>13|-|few|TRBV10-3|TRBJ2-7
CAIGDSVWLEQYF
TGTGCCATCGGGGACTCTGTTTGGCTCGAGCAGTACTTC
>13|-|-|TRBV9|TRBJ2-1
CASSAGQGNEQFF
TGTGCCAGCAGCGCGGGCCAGGGGAATGAGCAGTTCTTC
>17|TRBD2|-|TRBV6-2/TRBV6-3|TRBJ2-1
CASRHSPGLAPGNEQFF
TGTGCCAGCAGACACAGCCCGGGACTAGCACCAGGCAATGAGCAGTTCTTC
>13|-|-|TRBV29-1|TRBJ2-5
CSVGDFKQETQYF
TGCAGCGTTGGGGATTTTAAACAAGAGACCCAGTACTTC
>15|TRBD2|-|TRBV4-1|TRBJ2-7
CASSHGLAGGERQYF
TGCGCCAGCAGCCATGGACTAGCGGGGGGAGAACGGCAGTACTTC
>15|TRBD2|-|TRBV20-1|TRBJ2-5
CSARDLRGYQETQYF
TGCAGTGCTAGAGACCTGCGGGGGTACCAAGAGACCCAGTACTTC
>17|-|few|TRBV7-2|TRBJ2-1
CASSSYPGSDPYNEQFF
TGTGCCAGCAGCTCATACCCAGGTTCTGACCCCTACAATGAGCAGTTCTTC
>18|TRBD2|many|TRBV6-4|TRBJ2-3
CASSALAGTSGGPDTQYF
TGTGCCAGCAGTGCTTTAGCCGGGACTAGCGGGGGCCCAGATACGCAGTATTTT
>13|-|many|TRBV12-3/TRBV12-4|TRBJ2-5
CASRGMAQETQYF
TGTGCCAGCAGGGGGATGGCCCAAGAGACCCAGTACTTC
>14|TRBD2|-|TRBV5-1|TRBJ2-5
CASSLGLALKTQYF
TGCGCCAGCAGCTTGGGACTAGCGCTGAAGACCCAGTACTTC
>14|-|few|TRBV5-6|TRBJ1-2
CASSLYGQLYGYTF
TGTGCCAGCAGCTTGTACGGCCAGCTCTATGGCTACACCTTC
>15|-|-|TRBV4-3|TRBJ2-3
CASCQDRGSTDTQYF
TGCGCCAGCTGCCAAGACCGGGGGTCCACAGATACGCAGTATTTT
>13|-|many|TRBV29-1|TRBJ2-2
CSVEGRGTGELFF
TGCAGCGTTGAAGGCCGGGGAACCGGGGAGCTGTTTTTT
>15|TRBD2|few|TRBV7-2|TRBJ2-7
CASSLAGDPSYEQYF
TGTGCCAGCAGTTTAGCGGGAGACCCATCCTACGAGCAGTACTTC
>15|TRBD2|few|TRBV28|TRBJ2-7
CASSLAGAVRYEQYF
TGTGCCAGCAGCCTAGCGGGAGCAGTCCGGTACGAGCAGTACTTC
>13|-|-|TRBV7-3|TRBJ2-3
CASSLDGPDTQYF
TGTGCCAGCAGCTTGGACGGTCCAGATACGCAGTATTTT
>15|-|many|TRBV12-3/TRBV12-4|TRBJ2-5
CASRTREDGQETQYF
TGTGCCAGCAGGACCCGCGAGGACGGCCAAGAGACCCAGTACTTC
>16|-|many|TRBV25-1|TRBJ2-2
CASSVLQGRDTGELFF
TGTGCCAGCAGTGTTCTACAGGGTCGGGACACCGGGGAGCTGTTTTTT
>14|-|many|TRBV5-1|TRBJ1-1
CASSLSSENTEAFF
TGCGCCAGCAGCTTGTCTAGTGAGAACACTGAAGCTTTCTTT
>13|TRBD2|many|TRBV10-3|TRBJ2-3
CAIAGGITDTQYF
TGTGCCATAGCGGGGGGGATCACAGATACGCAGTATTTT
>14|TRBD1|-|TRBV11-3|TRBJ2-3
CASSLGTGMDTQYF
TGTGCCAGCAGCTTAGGGACAGGGATGGATACGCAGTATTTT
>14|-|few|TRBV29-1|TRBJ2-5
CSVEGRPAGETQYF
TGCAGCGTTGAGGGGCGGCCCGCAGGCGAGACCCAGTACTTC
>14|-|-|TRBV18|TRBJ2-1
CASSPSRIYNEQFF
TGTGCCAGCTCACCGTCTAGGATCTACAATGAGCAGTTCTTC
>16|-|few|TRBV5-1|TRBJ2-5
CASSIRTPPSGETQYF
TGCGCCAGCAGCATCCGGACACCCCCCTCGGGAGAGACCCAGTACTTC
>15|TRBD1|few|TRBV12-3/TRBV12-4|TRBJ1-4
CASSDPGGLNEKLFF
TGTGCCAGCAGTGATCCAGGGGGGCTTAATGAAAAACTGTTTTTT
>14|-|many|TRBV12-3/TRBV12-4|TRBJ1-4
CASTAQATNEKLFF
TGTGCCAGCACCGCCCAGGCAACTAATGAAAAACTGTTTTTT
>17|-|few|TRBV10-3|TRBJ2-7
CAISDRDNRFTIYEQYF
TGTGCCATCAGTGACCGGGACAACCGCTTCACAATCTACGAGCAGTACTTC
>19|TRBD2|many|TRBV11-1|TRBJ2-1
CASSSTTSGGELSYNEQFF
TGTGCCAGCAGCTCAACAACTAGCGGGGGGGAATTATCCTACAATGAGCAGTTCTTC
>15|TRBD2|-|TRBV6-5|TRBJ2-7
CASSYDPGGLNEQYF
TGTGCCAGCAGTTACGATCCGGGAGGGCTCAACGAGCAGTACTTC
>14|-|-|TRBV29-1|TRBJ2-5
CSVPGLPYQETQYF
TGCAGCGTTCCGGGACTTCCGTACCAAGAGACCCAGTACTTC
>15|TRBD2|few|TRBV5-1|TRBJ2-1
CASSQGLATYNEQFF
TGCGCCAGCAGCCAGGGACTAGCAACCTACAATGAGCAGTTCTTC
>14|-|-|TRBV29-1|TRBJ1-5
CSVGGRGRNQPQHF
TGCAGCGTTGGCGGGAGGGGTCGCAATCAGCCCCAGCATTTT
>13|TRBD1|many|TRBV27|TRBJ2-7
CASRGTAFYEQYF
TGTGCCAGCCGTGGGACAGCGTTCTACGAGCAGTACTTC
>15|TRBD2|few|TRBV6-2/TRBV6-3|TRBJ2-7
CASSSRTSGKYEQYF
TGTGCCAGCAGTTCACGGACTAGCGGGAAGTACGAGCAGTACTTC
>15|-|few|TRBV7-8|TRBJ2-1
CASIDTSWVGNEQFF
TGTGCCAGCATAGATACCTCCTGGGTGGGTAATGAGCAGTTCTTC
>14|TRBD2|-|TRBV29-1|TRBJ2-3
CSVQAGVNPDTQYF
TGCAGCGTGCAAGCGGGAGTAAACCCAGATACGCAGTATTTT
>12|-|many|TRBV20-1|TRBJ2-7
CSARDPPEEQYF
TGCAGTGCTAGAGACCCCCCGGAAGAGCAGTACTTC
>16|TRBD1|many|TRBV5-1|TRBJ2-1
CASSWTGDPRYNEQFF
TGCGCCAGCAGCTGGACAGGGGACCCTCGCTACAATGAGCAGTTCTTC
>17|-|many|TRBV7-9|TRBJ2-7
CASSPPGEGLTSYEQYF
TGTGCCAGCAGCCCGCCCGGCGAGGGTCTCACTTCCTACGAGCAGTACTTC
>17|TRBD1|many|TRBV15|TRBJ1-6
CATSRPLTGTGYSPLHF
TGTGCCACCAGCAGACCCTTGACTGGGACAGGTTATTCACCCCTCCACTTT
>15|TRBD2|many|TRBV20-1|TRBJ2-2
CSAHRGGPNNGELFF
TGCAGTGCACATCGGGGAGGGCCTAATAACGGGGAGCTGTTTTTT
>15|-|-|TRBV15|TRBJ2-7
CATSREGGMAYEQYF
TGTGCCACCAGCAGGGAAGGCGGGATGGCCTACGAGCAGTACTTC
>14|-|many|TRBV20-1|TRBJ2-7
CSARDPGTNYEQYF
TGCAGTGCTAGAGATCCTGGAACAAACTACGAGCAGTACTTC
>15|TRBD2|-|TRBV6-2/TRBV6-3|TRBJ2-1
CASILSGRAYNEQFF
TGTGCCAGCATCCTTAGCGGGAGGGCCTACAATGAGCAGTTCTTC